These 19 T cell receptor beta chains share one sample of origin, sequenced in a study of T-cell reconstitution after alpha-beta-depleted transplantation in children. Unique molecular identifiers tagged the TCRbeta library. In TCRdb, the PCR reads were re-called with MiXCR into one record per CDR3 protein. The sample consists of around 960,000 distinct CDR3 sequences, around 30% of them appearing once. Sequencing was performed on PBMCs, mostly from graft donor cells, taken 360 days after TCRalphabeta/CD19-depleted stem cell transplant. The receptors were gathered from a boy less than two years old who had a stem cell transplant for SCID, so the T cells may come from the graft donor.

This clonotype was counted between two and nine times. The chain is built from TRBV5-1 and TRBJ2-5; the D gene is possibly TRBD1 (5 bases). Germline CDR1 and CDR2: SGHRS and YFSETQ. Trimming left V 4 bases short and J 0 bases short, with 10 bases between. This CDR3 is built from 14 residues. CDR3 loop: CASSVRAYQETQYF. CDR3 in DNA: TGCGCCAGCAGCGTCAGGGCGTACCAAGAGACCCAGTACTTC.

As DNA, the CDR3 is TGCGCCAGCAGCCAAGTTATTAGGGCATCTGGGTCCAATGAGCAGTTCTTC. This sequence encodes CASSQVIRASGSNEQFF. The chain is built from TRBV4-1 and TRBJ2-1; no definite D call. The CDR3 runs to 17 residues. V was cut by 1 base and J by 6 bases, with 19 bases left in between. Germline CDR1 MGHRA, CDR2 YSYEKL.

This clonotype has more than one count but fewer than ten. The rearrangement joins TRBV12-3 or TRBV12-4 to TRBJ1-1, with D unclear. Trimming stripped 2 bases from V and 5 bases from J, with 12 bases between. There are 14 residues in the CDR3. CDR3 in amino acids: CASSLIQALTEAFF. CDR3 in DNA: TGTGCCAGCAGTTTAATTCAGGCCTTGACTGAAGCTTTCTTT.

CDR3 DNA sequence: TGTGCCAGCATTCAGGATGGAGTTGGAGGGTTTTATGGCTACACCTTC. Translated, it gives CASIQDGVGGFYGYTF. The V gene is TRBV2, the J gene TRBJ1-2; D ambiguous. CDR1 and CDR2 (germline): SNHLY, FYNNEI. This CDR3 has 16 amino acids. V lost 7 bases, J lost 5 bases, and 23 bases lay in between.

This chain joins TRBV20-1 and TRBJ2-7; D possibly corresponds to TRBD2 (7 bases). V was clipped by 4 bases and J by 2 bases, with 9 bases between them. Germline V gene lookup returns CDR1 DFQATT and CDR2 SNEGSKA (reference sequence). This CDR3 has 12 amino acids. For the CDR3, the DNA is TGCAGTGCTAAGGGGGGGACCTACGAGCAGTACTTC. Its protein product is CSAKGGTYEQYF.

This chain uses TRBV12-3 or TRBV12-4 with TRBJ2-6; D call uncertain. The ends were cut back, 1 base at V and 5 bases at J, with 9 bases in the middle. The CDR3 loop spans 15 amino acids. This chain's CDR3 is CASSLGRAWANVLTF. The CDR3 bases are TGTGCCAGCAGTTTAGGTAGGGCCTGGGCCAACGTCCTGACTTTC.

The J gene is TRBJ2-4, the V gene TRBV30, with 7 bases that match TRBD1. This CDR3 spans 13 amino acids. Germline V gene sequence: CDR1 GTSNPN, CDR2 SVGIG (reference sequence). V shed 0 bases, J shed 7 bases, and the junction held 3 bases outside the gene matches. CDR3 sequence (DNA): TGTGCCTGGAGTGTAGACAGGGACAACATTCAGTACTTC. It is translated as CAWSVDRDNIQYF.

V usage is TRBV10-3 and J usage is TRBJ2-7; 8 nucleotides match TRBD1. The germline gives CDR1 ENHRY, CDR2 SYGVKD. V shed 6 bases and J 3 bases; nucleotides not matched to a gene: 7. The CDR3 runs to 14 residues. The CDR3, as DNA: TGTGCCATCAGCGGACAGGGTCGCCACTACGAGCAGTACTTC. As protein: CAISGQGRHYEQYF.

The chain employs TRBV12-3 or TRBV12-4 and TRBJ2-3; 8 bases match TRBD1. The CDR3 extends over 15 amino acids. Unmatched junction bases numbered 8, after V lost 3 bases and J lost 6 bases. As DNA, the CDR3 is TGTGCCAGCAGTTTCGCCCGACGGGACAGGGATACGCAGTATTTT. It specifies CASSFARRDRDTQYF.

The gene calls are TRBV15 and TRBJ2-7; D is undetermined. CDR1 and CDR2 from the germline V gene are LNHNV and YYDKDF (reference sequence). This CDR3 is 13 amino acids long. V was pared by 1 base and J by 6 bases, with 10 bases between. CDR3 bases: TGTGCCACCAGCAGAGTTCGCCAACGCGAGCAGTACTTC. Amino acids: CATSRVRQREQYF.

This clonotype has a count of ten or more. The chain recombines TRBV10-3 with TRBJ2-7; the match to TRBD1 covers 7 bases. Losses at the gene ends were 9 bases for V and 2 bases for J; bases not matched to a gene: 7. CDR1 is ENHRY, CDR2 SYGVKD, per germline. The CDR3 loop spans 13 amino acids. In DNA form, the CDR3 reads TGTGCCATAGGACAGGAACCCGCCTACGAGCAGTACTTC. Translation: CAIGQEPAYEQYF.

The sample holds a few counts of this clonotype. The V and J genes are TRBV18 and TRBJ2-7, with D perhaps TRBD1 (5 bases). Germline values: CDR1 KGHSH, CDR2 LQKENI. CDR3 size: 14 residues. The ends were cut back, 2 bases at V and 0 bases at J, with 8 bases in the middle. In nucleotides, the CDR3 is TGTGCCAGCTCACCATCGACAGCCTCCTACGAGCAGTACTTC. Its translation is CASSPSTASYEQYF.

This rearrangement joins TRBV7-3 to TRBJ1-1; TRBD1 aligns across 9 bases. V lost 5 bases, J lost 4 bases, and 8 bases stayed unmatched. Looked up from germline, CDR1 is SGHTA and CDR2 is FQGTGA. The CDR3 length is 15 residues. The CDR3: CASSPQGAGGTEAFF. DNA of the CDR3: TGTGCCAGCAGCCCACAGGGGGCAGGTGGCACTGAAGCTTTCTTT.

This clonotype was recorded a few times. The chain carries TRBV5-1 and TRBJ2-7; D is undetermined. The V end lost 1 base, the J end lost 7 bases, and 15 bases lay between the germline ends. Germline CDR1 is SGHRS and CDR2 is YFSETQ. CDR3 length equals 14 residues. The CDR3 DNA is TGCGCCAGCAGCTTGACCACCACAGATAAGGAGCAGTACTTC. Its protein is CASSLTTTDKEQYF.

V is TRBV5-1 and J is TRBJ1-4; the match to TRBD1 covers 7 bases. The CDR3 covers 17 residues. The J segment lost 3 bases and the V segment lost 0 bases, leaving 8 bases of the junction unmatched. CDR1 and CDR2 (germline): SGHRS, YFSETQ. Here the CDR3 reads CASSLGDSSAANEKLFF. In nucleotides, the CDR3 is TGCGCCAGCAGCTTGGGGGACAGTTCTGCAGCTAATGAAAAACTGTTTTTT. Full variable domain (rest looked up from reference TRBV5-1 and TRBJ1-4): KAGVTQTPRYLIKTRGQQVTLSCSPISGHRSVSWYQQTPGQGLQFLFEYFSETQRNKGNFPGRFSGRQFSNSRSEMNVSTLELGDSALYLCASSLGDSSAANEKLFFGSGTQLSVL.

The J gene is TRBJ2-1, the V gene TRBV4-1, with 12 nucleotides matching TRBD2. The CDR3 length is 18 residues. Germline V gives CDR1 MGHRA, CDR2 YSYEKL. Unmatched junction bases numbered 7, after V lost 4 bases and J lost 0 bases. The CDR3 protein is CASSPGLAGLVSYNEQFF. For the CDR3, the DNA is TGCGCCAGCAGCCCAGGACTAGCGGGGTTAGTCTCCTACAATGAGCAGTTCTTC.

The chain has TRBV6-1 and TRBJ1-3; no firm D call. Deletions cut 8 bases from V and 2 bases from J, with 13 bases between. Germline CDR1 and CDR2: MNHNS and SASEGT. The CDR3 contains 14 residues. CDR3 sequence (DNA): TGTGCCAGCGCCCCCGGGGTGACTGGAAACACCATATATTTT. It yields the protein CASAPGVTGNTIYF.

This clonotype was detected only a few times. The chain carries TRBV7-2 and TRBJ1-5, with D uncertain. Germline values: CDR1 SGHTA, CDR2 FQGNSA. This CDR3 has 16 amino acids. Trimming shortened V by 4 bases and J by 0 bases, and 13 bases separated the two germline ends. CDR3 region: CASSSDGRYSNQPQHF. The CDR3 DNA reads TGTGCCAGCAGCTCTGACGGGAGATATAGCAATCAGCCCCAGCATTTT.

The gene calls are TRBV5-6 and TRBJ2-3; no clear D gene. The CDR3 is 14 amino acids. Between the trimmed V and J ends, which lost 1 base and 3 bases, there was a span of 9 bases. Germline V gene sequence: CDR1 SGHDT, CDR2 YYEEEE. CDR3 residues: CASSLLPRTDTQYF. The CDR3 coding sequence is TGTGCCAGCAGCTTGCTTCCCAGAACAGATACGCAGTATTTT.